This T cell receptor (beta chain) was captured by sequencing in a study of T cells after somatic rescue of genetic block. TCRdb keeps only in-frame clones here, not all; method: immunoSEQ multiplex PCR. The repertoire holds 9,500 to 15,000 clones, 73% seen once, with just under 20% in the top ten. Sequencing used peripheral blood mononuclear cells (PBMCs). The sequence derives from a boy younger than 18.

This CDR3 is CASSDPGWSSYEQYF. The CDR3 coding sequence is TGTGCCAGCAGTGACCCAGGGTGGAGCTCCTACGAGCAGTACTTC. V usage is TRBV6-1 and J usage is TRBJ2-7, with D possibly TRBD1 on 5 matching bases. Germline loops: CDR1 MNHNS, CDR2 SASEGT. The CDR3 contains 15 residues. The germline V and J ends were trimmed by 3 bases and 0 bases, with 12 bases remaining between them.